The clone carrying this T cell receptor (beta chain) was counted at least ten times. The target antigen is unknown. The treatment: oral pan-JAK inhibitor, 5-10 mg twice daily. Obtained from alopecia areata patients were lesional scalp punch biopsies along with peripheral blood. Germline CDR1 and CDR2: MGHRA and YSYEKL. The CDR3 is 12 residues long. The V end was cut by 6 bases, the J end by 9 bases, with 12 bases between. The authors extracted RNA and reverse transcribed it into cDNA as the sequencing template. Clones were sequenced by immunoSEQ multiplex PCR, and TCRdb holds only the in-frame ones, with some missing. Of more than 200,000 clones in the sample, around 43% were seen once. This sample was taken from a study of CD8+ T cells in alopecia areata. Study-level background: Those patients who were treated received oral tofacitinib, which was given at 5 to 10 mg twice daily for moderate-to-severe alopecia areata.

General study results and limits: Scalp clonality and expanded CD8+ clones among the top 100 showed significant decreases with tofacitinib.

The TCR originated in a human donor with alopecia areata. V usage is TRBV4-1 and J usage is TRBJ2-1; TRBD1 or TRBD2 may be the D gene (5 bases each). The starting material was CD4+ T cells sorted from blood, obtained at roughly week 36, from a patient treated with tofacitinib. This CDR3 reads CASSRGEGEQFF. The CDR3 coding sequence is TGCGCCAGCAGTAGGGGAGAGGGTGAGCAGTTCTTC.